This record covers a single TCR beta chain. Its antigen target is currently unknown. Per-nucleotide qualities are absent, and no much larger clonotype sits a single base away. Every donor in the study was a healthy Caucasian. The twin cohort comprised three pairs of female monozygotic twins, all aged about 18 to 29 years. Peripheral blood mononuclear cells were the source from which RNA for the TCR libraries was isolated. The CDR3 contains 12 residues, cysteine and phenylalanine counted. The only DNA kept is the CDR3, 36 bases in frame from the first base. The germline V gene (reference sequence) gives CDR1 as DFQATT and CDR2 as SNEGSKA. The germline ends are 8 bases apart after V is trimmed by 3 bases and J by 4 bases. Libraries came from 5' RACE. For sequencing, an Illumina HiSeq 2000 was employed. A universal primer binding site was added through template switching, and the final cDNA carried a unique molecular identifier so that TCR cDNA molecules could be counted accurately. Specific primers in the conserved constant-segment region were used to synthesize first-strand cDNA for the TCR alpha and beta chains. To control for contamination, each cDNA library was double barcoded with a SMART-Mk sample barcode plus Illumina barcodes. Two successive PCR steps introduced TruSeq adapter sequences along with Illumina sample barcodes. The TCR alpha and beta cDNA libraries were sequenced on the Illumina HiSeq platform using custom primers. The authors' analysis ran thus. MiGEC was used to process raw reads and extract unique molecular identifiers, and MiXCR was used to find CDR3 positions. For each individual, recombination models were inferred using an EM algorithm with the repgenHMM and IGoR tools. Shared clonotypes were analyzed with the tcR package in R, and sharing was normalized by the product of cloneset sizes. To study raw recombination free of thymic and clonal selection effects, out-of-frame nonproductive sequences were analyzed. TCRdb applied fastp at Q25 and MiXCR to the public reads, then kept only in-frame beta chains. When rows share a CDR3 protein, they turn into one entry using the most common DNA and genes. In this record, the V and J calls reflect TCRdb's handling and not the investigators' own analysis. The sample table records about 720,000 distinct CDR3 sequences; about 20% of these occur just once. In total, the top ten clones hold around 12% of the sample.

The record originates from a study of identical twins (dated by TCRdb to 2016 to 2017). A note on the overall study: The study deep-sequenced TCR alpha and beta repertoires from monozygotic twins, unrelated adults of various ages and cord blood to test whether fetal clonotypes persist. To rule out contamination, replicate twin experiments were performed at different times with different library preparation protocols. Overall results and qualifications from the work: Invariant T cells such as MAIT and iNKT could partly confound zero-insertion analyses, though diverse VJ usage argued against this for most clonotypes. Conclusions relied on cross-sectional statistical analysis, since the same donors could not be followed over many years. In monozygotic twins, recombination models systematically underestimated out-of-frame TCR alpha sharing, but the models matched the sharing seen between unrelated individuals. Excess twin sharing in beta out-of-frame sequences was weaker because fewer shared sequences lowered the signal-to-noise ratio. Abundant cord blood beta clonotypes carried fewer insertions; young adult naive repertoires showed a weaker similar trend, while memory repertoires showed none. Compared with coincidental sharing between unrelated individuals, out-of-frame TCR alpha sequences shared between twins showed an excess of sequences with low generation probability.

This sample was shared with a second study, whose subject was T cells expressing NK-cell markers. That second report states: Eight or nine donors provided sorted CD3+CD56+NKG2C+, CD3+CD56+NKG2C- and CD3+CD56-NKG2C+ T-cell subsets, whose TCR beta-chain repertoires were profiled. Of the eight sequenced donors, seven were found to be HCMV-seropositive and one was found to be HCMV-seronegative. In several experiments an anti-gammadeltaTCR antibody was added to restrict sorting to alphabetaTCR-expressing T cells. For roughly six donors, the dominant CD3+CD56+NKG2C+ clonotypes were among the top 10 CD8+ clonotypes and accounted for roughly 1.0-8% of CD8+ T cells. Those dominant clonotypes were again the most abundant among CD3+CD56-NKG2C+ cells in several donors, at roughly 25-65%. Whether the expanded NKG2C-expressing T cell clones were specific for HCMV antigens remained unclear. All eight donors whose samples were sequenced were randomly selected healthy volunteers, three of them men and five women. A commercial ELISA kit detecting HCMV-specific IgG in serum was used to determine HCMV serostatus. For several donors, bulk peripheral blood T-cell repertoires were additionally sequenced from unsorted PBMC. MIGEC was used to demultiplex reads and group the reads by UMI, and MiTCR was used to assemble and quantify clonotypes. To exclude erroneous sequences, only TCR cDNA sequences supported by at least two reads were retained. Downstream repertoire analysis used the tcR package, and clonotypes were matched across fractions by CDR3 nucleotide sequence plus V segment. Antigen specificity was annotated against VDJdb with VDJmatch, allowing one amino acid substitution in CDR3.

This receptor was obtained from a woman in her late teens or twenties in good health. The chain employs TRBV20-1 and TRBJ2-3; TRBD1 is a possible D gene, resting on 5 matching bases. Sequencing was performed on PBMCs. The sequence in DNA is TGCAGTGCTAGGGACACCCCAGATACGCAGTATTTT. It encodes CSARDTPDTQYF.